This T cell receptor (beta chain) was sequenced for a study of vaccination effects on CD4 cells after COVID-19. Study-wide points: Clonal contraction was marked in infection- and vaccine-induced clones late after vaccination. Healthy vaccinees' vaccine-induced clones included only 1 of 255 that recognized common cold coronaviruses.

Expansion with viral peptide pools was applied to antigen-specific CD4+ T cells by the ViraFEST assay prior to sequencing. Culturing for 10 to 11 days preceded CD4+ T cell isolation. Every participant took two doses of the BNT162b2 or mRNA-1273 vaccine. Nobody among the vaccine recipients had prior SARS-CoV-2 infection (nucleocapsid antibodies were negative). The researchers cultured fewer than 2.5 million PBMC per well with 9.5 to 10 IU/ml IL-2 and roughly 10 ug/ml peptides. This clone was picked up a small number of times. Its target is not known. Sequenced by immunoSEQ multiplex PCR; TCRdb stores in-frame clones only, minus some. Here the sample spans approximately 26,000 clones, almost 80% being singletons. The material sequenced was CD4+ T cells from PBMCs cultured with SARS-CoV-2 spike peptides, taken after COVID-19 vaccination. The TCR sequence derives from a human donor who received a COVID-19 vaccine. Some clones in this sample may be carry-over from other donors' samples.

The CDR3 DNA reads as TGTGCCAGCAGTGACGGGACAGGGGGCGGCACTGAAGCTTTCTTT. Translation: CASSDGTGGGTEAFF. The V and J genes are TRBV6-1 and TRBJ1-1; 12 positions agree with TRBD1. V shed 3 bases and J 4 bases; nucleotides not matched to a gene: 3. The CDR3 runs 15 residues. Germline CDR1 is MNHNS and CDR2 is SASEGT.